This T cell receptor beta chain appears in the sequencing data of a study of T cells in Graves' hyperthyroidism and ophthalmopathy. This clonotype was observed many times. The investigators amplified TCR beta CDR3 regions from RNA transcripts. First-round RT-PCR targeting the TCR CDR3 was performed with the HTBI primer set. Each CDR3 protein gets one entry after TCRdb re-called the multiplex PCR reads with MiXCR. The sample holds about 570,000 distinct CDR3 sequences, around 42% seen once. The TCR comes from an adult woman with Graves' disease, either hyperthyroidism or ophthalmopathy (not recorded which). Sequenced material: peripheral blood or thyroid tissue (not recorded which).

CDR3 nucleotides: TGCGCCAGCAGCTTGGTTGGGGGAAAACTGTTTTTT. It is translated as CASSLVGGKLFF. This chain connects TRBV5-1 to TRBJ1-4; tentatively, D is TRBD1 (5 bases). CDR3 length: 12 amino acids. CDR1 and CDR2 from the germline V gene are SGHRS and YFSETQ. V lost 0 bases and J lost 10, with 7 bases in between.